The 32 T cell receptor beta chains below all came from one sample that was sequenced in a study of T cell responses to AZD1222 COVID-19 vaccine. TCRdb's table, derived via immunoSEQ multiplex PCR, lists solely in-frame clones and lacks some. The profile shows approximately 120,000 clones, over 90% of them singletons. This sample comprised peripheral blood, obtained on day 0 of AZD1222 vaccination. Receptor source: an adult in good health.

This rearrangement joins TRBV11-3 to TRBJ2-7; 12 bases match TRBD1. With 5 bases clipped from V and 6 bases from J, the junction kept 11 bases outside the gene matches. The CDR3 sequence is 16 residues long. CDR1 and CDR2 from the germline V gene are SGHNT and YENEEA. CDR3 coding DNA: TGTGCCAGCAGCGCGGGACAGGGGGCCGGATTGGGCGAGCAGTACTTC. This translates into CASSAGQGAGLGEQYF.

The chain combines TRBV2 with TRBJ1-5; D gene unclear. The CDR3 has 12 residues. Trimming removed 6 bases at V and 7 bases at J, with 10 bases between. Germline-derived CDR1 and CDR2 are SNHLY and FYNNEI. The CDR3 reads CASSATSQPQHF. The CDR3 DNA is TGTGCCAGCAGCGCTACATCACAGCCCCAGCATTTT.

The DNA of the CDR3 is TGTGCCAGCAGCTTAGCCAGGGGGTTCCAAGAGACCCAGTACTTC. It is translated as CASSLARGFQETQYF. The chain combines TRBV7-2 with TRBJ2-5; 7 nucleotides match TRBD1. After removal of 0 bases from V and 1 base from J, the junction contained 2 bases not matched to a gene. The CDR3 is 15 amino acids. CDR1 is SGHTA and CDR2 is FQGNSA in the germline V gene.

The genes are TRBV14 and TRBJ1-1; a weak D match, TRBD1 (5 bases). The V end lost 5 bases, the J end lost 0 bases, and 7 bases lay between the germline ends. Germline CDR1 and CDR2: SGHDN and FVKESK. CDR3 length: 13 residues. The chain's CDR3 is CASSRQMNTEAFF. The CDR3 nucleotides read TGTGCCAGCAGCAGACAGATGAACACTGAAGCTTTCTTT.

DNA of the CDR3: TGTGCCAGTACCTCCCTCGGGCAGGGGGGATTTAGCAATCAGCCCCAGCATTTT. It codes for CASTSLGQGGFSNQPQHF. The chain has TRBV19 and TRBJ1-5, with TRBD1 matching 7 bases. CDR1 and CDR2 from the germline V gene are LNHDA and SQIVND (reference sequence). The CDR3 runs 18 residues. Germline trimming cut 7 bases from V and 0 bases from J; bases unmatched to any gene: 15.

The rearrangement uses TRBV4-1 and TRBJ1-4; possible D gene TRBD1, 5 bases. The CDR3 extends over 17 amino acids. V was clipped by 0 bases and J by 4 bases, with 15 bases between them. Germline V CDR1 and CDR2: MGHRA, YSYEKL. Written as DNA, the CDR3 is TGCGCCAGCAGCCAAGATTCTCGGGGCAGGAATAATGAAAAACTGTTTTTT. It codes for CASSQDSRGRNNEKLFF.

This clone has a handful of counts. V usage is TRBV6-1 and J usage is TRBJ1-4; D is undetermined. The V gene lost 0 bases and the J gene lost 9 bases, with 11 bases spanning the gap. Germline assignment: CDR1 MNHNS and CDR2 SASEGT. This CDR3 has 14 residues. CDR3 DNA sequence: TGTGCCAGCAGTGAAGCTTCCACAAACCAAAAACTGTTTTTT. This translates into CASSEASTNQKLFF.

The rearrangement uses TRBV19 and TRBJ1-1; D is possibly TRBD1 (5 bases). The germline V gene has CDR1 LNHDA and CDR2 SQIVND (reference sequence). The CDR3 totals 16 residues. Trimming removed 4 bases from V and 5 bases from J, with 20 bases in between. The CDR3 DNA sequence: TGTGCCAGTAGTAAACAATTCGACAGCCTGGGGACTGAAGCTTTCTTT. Its protein product is CASSKQFDSLGTEAFF.

V is TRBV29-1 and J is TRBJ1-1; unclear D gene. With 2 bases removed from V and 0 bases from J, the gap between germline ends came to 4 bases. CDR1 is SQVTM and CDR2 is ANQGSEA in the germline V gene. The CDR3 runs to 12 residues. The CDR3 DNA sequence: TGCAGCGTTGAAAAGATGAACACTGAAGCTTTCTTT. Protein product: CSVEKMNTEAFF.

The chain recombines TRBV7-2 with TRBJ1-2; D not certain. Per germline, CDR1 SGHTA and CDR2 FQGNSA. The germline V and J ends were trimmed by 5 bases and 8 bases, with 12 bases remaining between them. There are 12 residues in the CDR3. CDR3 nucleotide sequence: TGTGCCAGCAGCCGCGGTTGGAGGGGCTACACCTTC. Its protein is CASSRGWRGYTF.

For the CDR3, the DNA is TGTGCCAGCTCACCTGGAAAACAGGGGCCCATGAACACTGAAGCTTTCTTT. Protein product: CASSPGKQGPMNTEAFF. The J gene is TRBJ1-1, the V gene TRBV18; 7 bases match TRBD1. CDR3 length: 17 amino acids. V was clipped by 3 bases and J by 0 bases; unmatched bases: 10. The V gene's germline CDR1 is KGHSH and CDR2 LQKENI.

The chain links TRBV4-2 to TRBJ2-1, with 7 bases identical to TRBD1. CDR1 is LGHNA, CDR2 YNFKEQ, per germline. Unmatched junction bases numbered 21, after V lost 4 bases and J lost 0 bases. This CDR3 spans 21 amino acids. The CDR3 nucleotides read TGTGCCAGCAGCCCCGATGGGTACCGGGACAGCCTACCCAGCTCCTACAATGAGCAGTTCTTC. Protein product: CASSPDGYRDSLPSSYNEQFF.

V and J are TRBV12-3 or TRBV12-4 and TRBJ1-1; D gene unclear. The CDR3 length is 12 residues. The V end lost 3 bases, the J end lost 3 bases, and 5 bases lay between the germline ends. The CDR3 loop reads CASSFGYTEAFF. In DNA form, the CDR3 reads TGTGCCAGCAGTTTTGGGTACACTGAAGCTTTCTTT.

This chain links TRBV6-1 with TRBJ1-3; D is perhaps TRBD1 (5 bases). Germline CDR1 and CDR2: MNHNS and SASEGT. CDR3 length: 16 amino acids. Trimming took 4 bases from V and 0 from J, leaving 13 bases between them. Here the CDR3 DNA reads TGTGCCAGCAGTGCCGGGACTGAACCCTCTGGAAACACCATATATTTT. Protein: CASSAGTEPSGNTIYF.

CDR3 sequence reads: CASTYNGGVGYTF. CDR3 coding DNA: TGTGCCAGCACTTATAACGGGGGCGTGGGCTACACCTTC. The J gene is TRBJ1-2, the V gene TRBV12-3 or TRBV12-4, with D possibly matching TRBD1 (6 bases). The CDR3 is 13 residues long. V lost 7 bases to trimming and J lost 8 bases, with 17 bases between them.

The chain combines TRBV2 with TRBJ2-2; no clear D gene. Trimming took off 10 bases at V and 3 bases at J, with 9 bases between the two ends. The CDR3 sequence is 12 residues long. Germline V gene data show CDR1 as SNHLY and CDR2 as FYNNEI. The CDR3 coding sequence is TGTGCCACCAGACACGACACCGGGGAGCTGTTTTTT. It encodes CATRHDTGELFF.

The chain recombines TRBV3-1 (or the pseudogene TRBV3-2) with TRBJ1-2, with 8 bases fitting TRBD1. The ends lost 7 bases at V and 2 bases at J; junction bases unmatched: 15. From germline, CDR1 is LGHDT and CDR2 YNNKEL (reference sequence). The CDR3 spans 17 residues. The CDR3 DNA follows: TGTGCCAGCACCCCATATCTCTCGACAGGGGAAAACTATGGCTACACCTTC. It yields the protein CASTPYLSTGENYGYTF.

This chain uses TRBV4-1 with TRBJ2-3; D is unclear. Germline V gene lookup returns CDR1 MGHRA and CDR2 YSYEKL. Trimming took 0 bases from V and 4 from J, leaving 11 bases between them. The CDR3 consists of 15 residues. Written as DNA, the CDR3 is TGCGCCAGCAGCCAAGATCCCCCGACGGCAGATACGCAGTATTTT. Translating it yields CASSQDPPTADTQYF.

The chain is built from TRBV5-4 and TRBJ1-6; D remains ambiguous. CDR1 SGHNT and CDR2 YYREEE come from the germline V gene (reference sequence). Trimming took 2 bases from V and 0 from J, leaving 9 bases between them. The CDR3 totals 16 residues. Here the CDR3 reads CASSFAGSSYNSPLHF. Written as DNA, the CDR3 is TGTGCCAGCAGCTTCGCGGGGAGCTCCTATAATTCACCCCTCCACTTT. The whole variable domain, remainder taken from reference TRBV5-4 and TRBJ1-6, is ETGVTQSPTHLIKTRGQQVTLRCSSQSGHNTVSWYQQALGQGPQFIFQYYREEENGRGNFPPRFSGLQFPNYSSELNVNALELDDSALYLCASSFAGSSYNSPLHFGNGTRLTVT.

The chain is built from TRBV5-8 and TRBJ2-3; 7 nucleotides agree with TRBD2. Germline assignment: CDR1 SGHTS and CDR2 YDEGEE. CDR3 length equals 16 residues. The V segment lost 4 bases and the J segment 2 bases; nucleotides outside the gene matches: 10. Here the CDR3 reads CASSPHGGYITDTQYF. The DNA for the CDR3 is TGTGCCAGCAGCCCCCACGGGGGGTACATCACAGATACGCAGTATTTT.

This clone showed up just once. The chain carries TRBV5-5 and TRBJ2-7, with 7 bases fitting TRBD1. The V gene end was trimmed by 3 bases and the J gene end by 3 bases; junction bases not matched to a gene: 3. CDR1 is SGHKS and CDR2 is YYEKEE in the germline V gene (reference sequence). The CDR3 is made up of 13 amino acids. The CDR3 protein is CASSWDSSYEQYF. DNA of the CDR3: TGTGCCAGCAGCTGGGACAGCAGCTACGAGCAGTACTTC.

The rearrangement uses TRBV2 and TRBJ1-2, with TRBD1 matching over 10 bases. Per germline, CDR1 SNHLY and CDR2 FYNNEI. The J segment lost 6 bases and the V segment lost 1 base, leaving 5 bases of the junction unmatched. The CDR3 contains 15 residues. The CDR3 sequence is CASSEDMDRGNGYTF. CDR3 in DNA: TGTGCCAGCAGTGAAGATATGGACAGGGGGAATGGCTACACCTTC.

Remarks on this clone: This sample also contains other DNA sequences that code for the same CDR3. The chain uses TRBV2 and TRBJ2-1; D is uncertain. The germline V gene encodes CDR1 SNHLY and CDR2 FYNNEI. The CDR3 covers 13 residues. V lost 3 bases, J lost 2 bases, and 5 bases lay in between. In DNA, the CDR3 is TGTGCCAGCAGTGAGGAAGCCTACAATGAGCAGTTCTTC. Amino acids: CASSEEAYNEQFF.

The gene calls are TRBV25-1 and TRBJ2-3; the D gene is possibly TRBD2 (5 bases). V was trimmed by 3 bases and J by 2 bases, leaving 18 bases between them. CDR1 is MGHDK, CDR2 SYGVNS, per germline. This CDR3 has 17 residues. CDR3 DNA sequence: TGTGCCAGCAGTGACGACCTCCGGGATTACCTCACAGATACGCAGTATTTT. Translated, it gives CASSDDLRDYLTDTQYF.

The chain couples TRBV7-9 to TRBJ1-2, with 7 bases identical to TRBD1. Germline lookup yields CDR1 SEHNR and CDR2 FQNEAQ (reference sequence). The trim removed 5 bases at V and 8 bases at J, leaving 17 bases unmatched. The CDR3 spans 16 residues. CDR3 region: CASSPASGTVVRGYTF. The DNA of the CDR3 is TGTGCCAGCAGCCCGGCCTCCGGGACAGTAGTCCGGGGCTACACCTTC. Filled out from reference TRBV7-9 and TRBJ1-2, the complete variable domain reads DTGVSQNPRHKITKRGQNVTFRCDPISEHNRLYWYRQTLGQGPEFLTYFQNEAQLEKSRLLSDRFSAERPKGSFSTLEIQRTEQGDSAMYLCASSPASGTVVRGYTFGSGTRLTVV.

This clone was seen repeatedly, ten times or more. The chain employs TRBV29-1 and TRBJ2-5, with 8 nucleotides matching TRBD2. CDR1 and CDR2 (germline): SQVTM, ANQGSEA. V lost 4 bases, J lost 4 bases, and 8 bases stayed unmatched. CDR3 size: 14 residues. CDR3 in amino acids: CSVAGLAGGETQYF. CDR3 DNA sequence: TGCAGCGTTGCAGGACTAGCCGGGGGAGAGACCCAGTACTTC.

The V gene is TRBV7-2, the J gene TRBJ1-1; 7 positions agree with TRBD1. J gave up 7 bases and V 1 base, and 9 bases lay outside the gene matches. This CDR3 contains 15 residues. Germline CDR1 is SGHTA and CDR2 is FQGNSA. The CDR3 here is CASSLGRGGGGEAFF. Written as DNA, the CDR3 is TGTGCCAGCAGCTTAGGAAGAGGGGGCGGGGGTGAAGCTTTCTTT.

This rearrangement joins TRBV4-1 to TRBJ2-1; 10 positions match TRBD2. Germline V lookup: CDR1 MGHRA, CDR2 YSYEKL. This CDR3 is built from 16 residues. V was pared by 2 bases and J by 9 bases, with 10 bases of the junction left unmatched. The CDR3 DNA follows: TGCGCCAGCAGCCAATGGGGTAGCGGGGGGTCCCGTGAGCAGTTCTTC. It specifies CASSQWGSGGSREQFF.

The count of this clone is one. V and J are TRBV19 and TRBJ2-7; weak D call: TRBD2 (5 bases). This CDR3 has 18 amino acids. Germline values: CDR1 LNHDA, CDR2 SQIVND (reference sequence). The V gene lost 8 bases and the J gene lost 0 bases, with 26 bases spanning the gap. Here the CDR3 reads CASSRHVQTRDLSYEQYF. For the CDR3, the DNA is TGTGCCAGTTCCCGACATGTTCAAACCCGGGATCTCTCCTACGAGCAGTACTTC.

Concerning this clone itself: The CDR3 does not end in the conserved phenylalanine or tryptophan, so this is likely a read error. Because the CDR3's place on the DNA is in doubt, the DNA is left out and the CDR3 is given as listed by TCRdb. The V and J genes are TRBV2 and TRBJ1-2. Germline V gene sequence: CDR1 SNHLY, CDR2 FYNNEI. The CDR3 has 10 amino acids, counting both end residues. This chain's CDR3 is CASSEDFLPR.

Here the CDR3 DNA reads TGTGCCATCAGTGAGGAACCTGGTCAGCCCCAGCATTTT. Protein sequence: CAISEEPGQPQHF. The chain couples TRBV10-3 to TRBJ1-5, with D unclear. The V gene lost 2 bases and the J gene lost 6 bases, with 8 bases spanning the gap. The CDR3 has 13 amino acids. CDR1 and CDR2 from the germline V gene are ENHRY and SYGVKD.

In nucleotides, the CDR3 is TGTGCCAGCACTACTAGCGGAGAGACCCAGTACTTC. It encodes CASTTSGETQYF. This rearrangement joins TRBV6-5 to TRBJ2-5; 8 bases fit TRBD2. This CDR3 has 12 residues. From germline, CDR1 is MNHEY and CDR2 SVGAGI. J was trimmed by 4 bases and V by 7 bases; bases with no gene match: 2.